What follows are 32 T cell receptor beta chains derived from one specimen sequenced in a study of Graves' ophthalmopathy and Graves' hyperthyroidism. RNA served as the template for amplifying TCR beta CDR3 regions. The authors performed first-round RT-PCR with HTBI primers and then a second-round multiplex PCR. TCRdb independently ran MiXCR on the multiplex PCR reads; one entry per CDR3 protein. The table has about 1.2 million distinct CDR3 sequences, roughly two fifths seen once. Sequenced material: peripheral blood or thyroid tissue (not recorded which). The source of these receptors is an adult man with Graves' hyperthyroidism.

This clonotype turned up a few times. The V gene is TRBV7-9, the J gene TRBJ1-2; tentatively, D is TRBD1 (6 bases). V lost 5 bases and J lost 7, with 20 bases in between. The CDR3 loop spans 15 amino acids. CDR1 SEHNR and CDR2 FQNEAQ come from the germline V gene (reference sequence). The CDR3: CASSTPPDSVFGYTF. As DNA, the CDR3 is TGTGCCAGCAGCACCCCCCCGGACAGTGTTTTTGGCTACACCTTC. Looking up the rest from reference TRBV7-9 and TRBJ1-2 gives the full variable domain: DTGVSQNPRHKITKRGQNVTFRCDPISEHNRLYWYRQTLGQGPEFLTYFQNEAQLEKSRLLSDRFSAERPKGSFSTLEIQRTEQGDSAMYLCASSTPPDSVFGYTFGSGTRLTVV.

This clonotype was recorded many times. The chain recombines TRBV24-1 with TRBJ2-6; 9 bases map to TRBD2. CDR1 is KGHDR, CDR2 SFDVKD, per germline. The V gene end was trimmed by 4 bases and the J gene end by 0 bases; junction bases not matched to a gene: 9. The CDR3 covers 19 residues. CDR3 nucleotide sequence: TGTGCCACCAGTGACACCCGCGGGGGGGGTGTCTCTGGGGCCAACGTCCTGACTTTC. Amino acid sequence: CATSDTRGGGVSGANVLTF.

This clonotype has ten or more counts. The chain employs TRBV20-1 and TRBJ2-2, with D hard to call. The CDR3 runs to 13 residues. The germline CDR1 and CDR2 sequences are DFQATT and SNEGSKA (reference sequence). CDR3 coding DNA: TGCAGCGGCGCGTCAGAAATCGGCGGGGAGCTGTTTTTT. Translated: CSGASEIGGELFF.

This clonotype was detected ten times or more. CDR3 in DNA: TGTGCCAGTAGGAACAGGGGCGGCAAGGCAACTAATGAAAAACTGTTTTTT. This gives the protein CASRNRGGKATNEKLFF. The V and J genes are TRBV19 and TRBJ1-4; 7 nucleotides align to TRBD1. The CDR3 sequence is 17 residues long. Germline CDR1 reads LNHDA; CDR2 reads SQIVND (reference sequence). The trim removed 6 bases at V and 0 bases at J, leaving 10 bases unmatched.

This clonotype was found many times. The V and J genes are TRBV5-5 and TRBJ2-7, with a tentative D call TRBD2 (6 bases). The V end lost 3 bases, the J end lost 2 bases, and 15 bases lay between the germline ends. The CDR3 has 15 residues. Germline CDR1 SGHKS, CDR2 YYEKEE (reference sequence). The CDR3 spells CASSSGLTDTYEQYF. Written as DNA, the CDR3 is TGTGCCAGCAGCTCGGGACTGACCGATACCTACGAGCAGTACTTC.

This chain uses TRBV7-2 with TRBJ2-7; perhaps TRBD1 as D (7 bases). The CDR3 is made up of 19 amino acids. Trimming stripped 0 bases from V and 0 bases from J, with 21 bases between. Germline-derived CDR1 and CDR2 are SGHTA and FQGNSA. The CDR3 DNA follows: TGTGCCAGCAGCTTAGCAGGCGGCAGGGGGGCGCGGGACTCCTACGAGCAGTACTTC. Translation gives CASSLAGGRGARDSYEQYF.

This clonotype was found many times. The chain carries TRBV7-3 and TRBJ2-6; D may be TRBD1 (6 bases). Trimming shortened V by 5 bases and J by 0 bases, and 8 bases separated the two germline ends. The CDR3 is made up of 15 amino acids. Germline V gives CDR1 SGHTA, CDR2 FQGTGA. Here the CDR3 reads CASSRQVSGANVLTF. DNA for the CDR3: TGTGCCAGCAGCCGACAGGTCTCTGGGGCCAACGTCCTGACTTTC.

This rearrangement joins TRBV7-2 to TRBJ1-2, with D tentatively TRBD1 (5 bases). The CDR3 consists of 15 residues. V was trimmed by 1 base and J by 2 bases, leaving 11 bases between them. Looked up from germline, CDR1 is SGHTA and CDR2 is FQGNSA. CDR3: CASSLDPGGNYGYTF. The CDR3, as DNA: TGTGCCAGCAGCTTAGACCCCGGGGGGAACTATGGCTACACCTTC.

Points on this clonotype: One base away lies a much larger clone, so this may be a sequencing read error. The V gene is TRBV14, the J gene TRBJ1-1; D gene uncertain. V lost 1 base, J lost 3 bases, and 12 bases lay in between. The CDR3 has 15 amino acids. The germline CDR1 and CDR2 sequences are SGHDN and FVKESK. DNA of the CDR3: TGTGCCAGCAGCCAAGTCAGGCAGGTGGACACTGAAGCTTTCTTT. This translates into CASSQVRQVDTEAFF.

The table lists this clonotype with a few counts. V is TRBV4-1 and J is TRBJ1-4; D ambiguous. The CDR3 runs 14 residues. V lost 1 base to trimming and J lost 8 bases, with 11 bases between them. Germline CDR1 MGHRA, CDR2 YSYEKL. For the CDR3, the DNA is TGCGCCAGCAGCCAAGTCGCTGTCTTGGAAAAACTGTTTTTT. This encodes CASSQVAVLEKLFF.

This clonotype came up a few times. The V call is TRBV19, the J call TRBJ2-7; D is ambiguous. Looked up from germline, CDR1 is LNHDA and CDR2 is SQIVND (reference sequence). The CDR3 has 14 residues. The V end lost 4 bases, the J end lost 0 bases, and 10 bases lay between the germline ends. The CDR3 is CASSRFRFSYEQYF. In DNA, the CDR3 is TGTGCCAGTAGTAGGTTCAGATTCTCCTACGAGCAGTACTTC.

This chain connects TRBV25-1 to TRBJ2-5; 7 nucleotides line up with TRBD1. J was trimmed by 1 base and V by 5 bases; bases with no gene match: 7. Germline V gene lookup returns CDR1 MGHDK and CDR2 SYGVNS. The CDR3 length is 15 residues. The CDR3 coding sequence is TGTGCCAGCAGTTATGGGACAGTCCCCCAAGAGACCCAGTACTTC. Translating gives CASSYGTVPQETQYF.

This chain joins TRBV24-1 and TRBJ2-5; D unresolved. V dropped 10 bases and J dropped 0 bases, with 11 bases sitting between them. CDR1 KGHDR and CDR2 SFDVKD come from the germline V gene. The CDR3 covers 13 residues. CDR3 DNA: TGTGCCACGGGAACCGGACACCAAGAGACCCAGTACTTC. It yields the protein CATGTGHQETQYF.

In the case of this clonotype: Given a much more abundant clone one base away, this may be a read error. V gene TRBV9 combines with J gene TRBJ1-2; a possible D gene is TRBD1 (5 bases). V lost 4 bases and J 7 bases, leaving 20 bases between the germline ends. This CDR3 region has 15 residues. The germline CDR1 and CDR2 sequences are SGDLS and YYNGEE. Written as DNA, the CDR3 is TGTGCCAGCAGCACAAACGGAGGGGCCTACTGTGGCTACACCTTC. This translates into CASSTNGGAYCGYTF.

There are many counts of this clonotype. The rearrangement joins TRBV24-1 to TRBJ2-7, with D unclear. V lost 5 bases, J lost 2 bases, and 12 bases lay in between. Germline CDR1 reads KGHDR; CDR2 reads SFDVKD. The CDR3 loop spans 14 amino acids. The CDR3 here is CATSGPPGPYEQYF. As DNA, the CDR3 is TGTGCCACCAGTGGTCCTCCGGGTCCCTACGAGCAGTACTTC.

This clonotype was picked up many times. The rearrangement joins TRBV5-1 to TRBJ2-7; D is tentatively TRBD1 or TRBD2 (6 bases each). Trimming took 6 bases from V and 3 from J, leaving 19 bases between them. The CDR3 is 15 amino acids. Germline-derived CDR1 and CDR2 are SGHRS and YFSETQ. CDR3 residues: CASKIQGGQNYEQYF. CDR3 DNA: TGCGCCAGCAAGATACAGGGAGGCCAGAACTACGAGCAGTACTTC.

This rearrangement joins TRBV6-6 to TRBJ1-1; D uncertain. V was shortened by 3 bases and J by 7 bases, with 9 bases between the two germline ends. This CDR3 is 12 amino acids long. Per germline, CDR1 MNHNY and CDR2 SVGAGI (reference sequence). The CDR3 nucleotides are TGTGCCAGCAGTTATCTATTTAATGAAGCTTTCTTT. It yields the protein CASSYLFNEAFF.

In this sample, this clonotype turned up many times. V gene TRBV4-3 combines with J gene TRBJ1-4; D is unclear. V was cut by 4 bases and J by 11 bases, with 14 bases left in between. Looked up from germline, CDR1 is LGHNA and CDR2 is YSLEER. The CDR3 contains 13 residues. The CDR3 region is CASSPRVGLKLFF. CDR3 nucleotides: TGCGCCAGCAGCCCCCGGGTCGGCCTTAAACTGTTTTTT.

As DNA, the CDR3 is TGTGCCAGCAGCTTAACTATCGGGGGGACGTACGAGCAGTACTTC. As protein: CASSLTIGGTYEQYF. The chain uses TRBV7-3 and TRBJ2-7; 7 bases are shared with TRBD2. The CDR3 contains 15 residues. After removal of 0 bases from V and 4 bases from J, the junction contained 6 bases not matched to a gene. Germline V gives CDR1 SGHTA, CDR2 FQGTGA. Looking up the rest from reference TRBV7-3 and TRBJ2-7 gives the full variable domain: GAGVSQTPSNKVTEKGKYVELRCDPISGHTALYWYRQSLGQGPEFLIYFQGTGAADDSGLPNDRFFAVRPEGSVSTLKIQRTERGDSAVYLCASSLTIGGTYEQYFGPGTRLTVT.

This clonotype was picked up many times. This rearrangement joins TRBV29-1 to TRBJ2-7; TRBD1 matches 11 bases. Germline lookup yields CDR1 SQVTM and CDR2 ANQGSEA. The CDR3 has 12 amino acids. CDR3 loop: CSGRDRGFKQYF. In DNA form, the CDR3 reads TGCAGTGGTCGGGACAGGGGGTTCAAGCAGTACTTC.

V and J are TRBV19 and TRBJ2-7; no firm D call. V dropped 3 bases and J dropped 0 bases, with 9 bases sitting between them. Germline CDR1 reads LNHDA; CDR2 reads SQIVND (reference sequence). This CDR3 has 14 residues. The CDR3 spells CASSISRYSYEQYF. In DNA form, the CDR3 reads TGTGCCAGTAGTATTTCACGATACTCCTACGAGCAGTACTTC. Supplemented by reference TRBV19 and TRBJ2-7, the full variable domain reads DGGITQSPKYLFRKEGQNVTLSCEQNLNHDAMYWYRQDPGQGLRLIYYSQIVNDFQKGDIAEGYSVSREKKESFPLTVTSAQKNPTAFYLCASSISRYSYEQYFGPGTRLTVT.

Only one count was recorded for this clonotype. The rearrangement uses TRBV5-1 and TRBJ1-4; D remains unclear. CDR3 length: 11 residues. Germline V gene sequence: CDR1 SGHRS, CDR2 YFSETQ. V dropped 6 bases and J dropped 8 bases, with 8 bases sitting between them. The CDR3 spells CASKIGEKLFF. CDR3 DNA sequence: TGCGCCAGCAAAATAGGGGAAAAACTGTTTTTT.

This clonotype was counted at least ten times. The CDR3 coding sequence is TGTGCCATCAGTGAGCTGTGGGGGCCACTGAACACTGAAGCTTTCTTT. The encoded protein is CAISELWGPLNTEAFF. This chain links TRBV10-3 with TRBJ1-1; a possible D gene is TRBD1 (6 bases). The germline V gene has CDR1 ENHRY and CDR2 SYGVKD. V was shortened by 2 bases and J by 0 bases, with 13 bases between the two germline ends. The CDR3 loop spans 16 amino acids.

This clonotype was detected only a few times. CDR3 DNA sequence: TGTGCCAGCAGCGTAGGTGGGACTCCCTTCTACGAGCAGTACTTC. It translates to CASSVGGTPFYEQYF. The chain combines TRBV9 with TRBJ2-7; possibly TRBD2 for D (6 bases). V lost 0 bases and J lost 3, with 13 bases in between. The length of the CDR3 is 15 residues. Germline CDR1 is SGDLS and CDR2 is YYNGEE.

This clonotype was picked up many times. The chain is built from TRBV2 and TRBJ2-7; D is uncertain. V lost 6 bases, J lost 2 bases, and 8 bases lay in between. Germline CDR1 reads SNHLY; CDR2 reads FYNNEI. The CDR3 loop spans 12 amino acids. The CDR3 sequence: CASSPLAYEQYF. CDR3 nucleotide sequence: TGTGCCAGCAGCCCCCTGGCCTACGAGCAGTACTTC.

The V call is TRBV29-1, the J call TRBJ2-7; 7 nucleotides agree with TRBD1. CDR1 and CDR2 from the germline V gene are SQVTM and ANQGSEA. CDR3 size: 14 residues. V was clipped by 2 bases and J by 2 bases; unmatched bases: 6. For the CDR3, the DNA is TGCAGCGTTGAATGTATACAGGGGACCTACGAGCAGTACTTC. Residues: CSVECIQGTYEQYF.

The V call is TRBV10-3, the J call TRBJ1-1, with TRBD1 matching over 7 bases. The CDR3 length is 13 residues. Looked up from germline, CDR1 is ENHRY and CDR2 is SYGVKD. With 0 bases clipped from V and 11 bases from J, the junction kept 6 bases outside the gene matches. The CDR3 loop reads CAISESGRGYAFF. Here the CDR3 DNA reads TGTGCCATCAGTGAGTCGGGCAGGGGGTATGCTTTCTTT.

The rearrangement joins TRBV29-1 to TRBJ2-7; 8 bases fit TRBD2. Germline assignment: CDR1 SQVTM and CDR2 ANQGSEA. With 8 bases clipped from V and 4 bases from J, the junction kept 13 bases outside the gene matches. The CDR3 totals 14 residues. Written as DNA, the CDR3 is TGCAGCTTAGGTCCGGGACTAGTAACATACGAGCAGTACTTC. It is translated as CSLGPGLVTYEQYF.

The chain carries TRBV4-2 and TRBJ2-5; D may correspond to TRBD1 or TRBD2 (5 bases each). V gave up 4 bases and J gave up 0 bases, with 12 bases separating them. The CDR3 extends over 15 amino acids. The germline CDR1 and CDR2 sequences are LGHNA and YNFKEQ. CDR3 coding DNA: TGTGCCAGCAGCCGGGGCGGCGGGTACCAAGAGACCCAGTACTTC. Protein sequence: CASSRGGGYQETQYF.

This chain joins TRBV10-3 and TRBJ2-7; D is undetermined. The V end lost 6 bases, the J end lost 0 bases, and 9 bases lay between the germline ends. Germline V gene data show CDR1 as ENHRY and CDR2 as SYGVKD. This CDR3 has 13 amino acids. The CDR3 protein is CAISVEYSYEQYF. For the CDR3, the DNA is TGTGCCATCAGCGTTGAGTACTCCTACGAGCAGTACTTC.

This clonotype was counted many times. The chain employs TRBV19 and TRBJ1-5; D might be TRBD1 (5 bases). Germline CDR1 and CDR2: LNHDA and SQIVND (reference sequence). The CDR3 is made up of 14 amino acids. The V end was cut by 4 bases, the J end by 6 bases, with 13 bases between. The CDR3 protein is CASSTQGGGQPQHF. The CDR3 DNA reads as TGTGCCAGTAGTACCCAGGGCGGTGGTCAGCCCCAGCATTTT.

The chain uses TRBV2 and TRBJ2-2; the D gene is possibly TRBD2 (6 bases). The CDR3 spans 16 residues. The V end lost 6 bases, the J end lost 0 bases, and 14 bases lay between the germline ends. CDR1 is SNHLY, CDR2 FYNNEI, per germline. DNA for the CDR3: TGTGCCAGCAGCGTTCCGAGACTAGCGAACACCGGGGAGCTGTTTTTT. Amino acid sequence: CASSVPRLANTGELFF.